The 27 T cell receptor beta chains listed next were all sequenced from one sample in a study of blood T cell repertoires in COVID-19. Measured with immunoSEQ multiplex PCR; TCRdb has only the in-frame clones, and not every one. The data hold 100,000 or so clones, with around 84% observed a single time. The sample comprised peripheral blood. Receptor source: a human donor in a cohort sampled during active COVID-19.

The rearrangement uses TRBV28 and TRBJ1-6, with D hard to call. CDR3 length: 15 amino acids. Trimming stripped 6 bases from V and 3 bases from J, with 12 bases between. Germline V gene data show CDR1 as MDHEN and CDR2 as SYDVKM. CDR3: CASRGSRFYNSPLHF. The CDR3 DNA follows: TGTGCCAGCAGGGGCAGCCGCTTCTATAATTCACCCCTCCACTTT.

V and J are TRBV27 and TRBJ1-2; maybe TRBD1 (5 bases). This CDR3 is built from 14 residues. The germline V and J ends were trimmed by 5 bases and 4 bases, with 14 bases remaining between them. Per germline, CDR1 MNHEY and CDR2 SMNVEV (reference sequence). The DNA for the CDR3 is TGTGCCAGCAGTCCCTGGGGCCCCGGCTATGGCTACACCTTC. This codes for CASSPWGPGYGYTF.

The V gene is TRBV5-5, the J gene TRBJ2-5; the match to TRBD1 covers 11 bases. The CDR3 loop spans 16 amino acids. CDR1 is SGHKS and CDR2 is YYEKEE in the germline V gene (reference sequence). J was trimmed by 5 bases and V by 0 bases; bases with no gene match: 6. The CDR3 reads CASSLGRTGGAETQYF. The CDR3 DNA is TGTGCCAGCAGCTTGGGAAGGACAGGGGGCGCGGAGACCCAGTACTTC.

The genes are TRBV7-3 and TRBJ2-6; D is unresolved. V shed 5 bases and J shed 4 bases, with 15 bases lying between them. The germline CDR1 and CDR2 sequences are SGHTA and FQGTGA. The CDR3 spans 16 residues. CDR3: CASSPNGGIGANVLTF. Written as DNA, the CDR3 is TGTGCCAGCAGCCCGAATGGCGGAATAGGGGCCAACGTCCTGACTTTC.

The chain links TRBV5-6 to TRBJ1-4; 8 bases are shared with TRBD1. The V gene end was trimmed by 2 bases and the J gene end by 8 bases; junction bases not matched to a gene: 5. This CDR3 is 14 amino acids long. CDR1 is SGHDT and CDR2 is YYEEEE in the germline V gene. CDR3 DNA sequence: TGTGCCAGCAGCTTCCAGGGGGCCGGAGAAAAACTGTTTTTT. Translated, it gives CASSFQGAGEKLFF.

The CDR3 loop reads CASNPGSSYEQYF. The DNA of the CDR3 is TGTGCCAGCAATCCAGGAAGCTCCTACGAGCAGTACTTC. The genes are TRBV28 and TRBJ2-7; the D is unclear. The V gene lost 7 bases and the J gene lost 0 bases, with 10 bases spanning the gap. The CDR3 contains 13 residues. CDR1 is MDHEN and CDR2 is SYDVKM in the germline V gene.

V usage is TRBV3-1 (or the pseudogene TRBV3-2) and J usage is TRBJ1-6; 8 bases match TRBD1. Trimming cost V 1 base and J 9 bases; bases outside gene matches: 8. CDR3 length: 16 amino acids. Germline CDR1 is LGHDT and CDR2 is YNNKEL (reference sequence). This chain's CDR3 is CASSQARTGFGSPLHF. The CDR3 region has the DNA TGTGCCAGCAGCCAAGCCCGGACAGGGTTCGGTTCACCCCTCCACTTT.

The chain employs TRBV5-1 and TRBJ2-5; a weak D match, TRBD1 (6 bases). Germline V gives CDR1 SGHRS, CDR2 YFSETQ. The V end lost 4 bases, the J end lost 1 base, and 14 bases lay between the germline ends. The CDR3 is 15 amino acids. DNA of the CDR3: TGCGCCAGCAGCCTGGATGGACAGCGCCAAGAGACCCAGTACTTC. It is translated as CASSLDGQRQETQYF.

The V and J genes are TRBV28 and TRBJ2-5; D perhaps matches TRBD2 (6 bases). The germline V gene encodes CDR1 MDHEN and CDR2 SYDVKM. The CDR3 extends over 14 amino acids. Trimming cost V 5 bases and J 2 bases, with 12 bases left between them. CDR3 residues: CASSTGGGQETQYF. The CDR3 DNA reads TGTGCCAGCAGTACCGGGGGTGGGCAAGAGACCCAGTACTTC.

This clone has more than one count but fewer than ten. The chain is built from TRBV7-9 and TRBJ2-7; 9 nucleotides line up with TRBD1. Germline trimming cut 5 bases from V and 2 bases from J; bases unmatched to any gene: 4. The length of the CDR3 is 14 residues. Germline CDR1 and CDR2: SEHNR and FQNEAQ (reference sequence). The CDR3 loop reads CASSPRDRAYEQYF. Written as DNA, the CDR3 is TGTGCCAGCAGCCCCCGGGACAGGGCCTACGAGCAGTACTTC.

CDR3 sequence (DNA): TGTGCCAGCAGTTTGCCACAGGGAGGGCTTCGCCGGGAGCTGTTTTTT. It translates to CASSLPQGGLRRELFF. This chain links TRBV28 with TRBJ2-2; tentatively, D is TRBD2 (7 bases). Germline values: CDR1 MDHEN, CDR2 SYDVKM. CDR3 length equals 16 residues. Trimming removed 3 bases at V and 9 bases at J, with 20 bases between.

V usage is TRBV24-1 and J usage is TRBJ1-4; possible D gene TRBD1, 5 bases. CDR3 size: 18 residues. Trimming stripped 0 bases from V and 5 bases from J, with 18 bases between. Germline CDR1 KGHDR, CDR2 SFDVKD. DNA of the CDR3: TGTGCCACCAGTGATTTGTCATTCCAGTGGGGCCAAAATGAAAAACTGTTTTTT. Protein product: CATSDLSFQWGQNEKLFF.

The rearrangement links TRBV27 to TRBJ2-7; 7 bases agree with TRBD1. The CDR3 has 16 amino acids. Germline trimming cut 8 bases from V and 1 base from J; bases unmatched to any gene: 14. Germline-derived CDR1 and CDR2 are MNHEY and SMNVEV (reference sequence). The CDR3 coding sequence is TGTGCCAGCGGATCCTCGGGACAGATTGGTTCCTACGAGCAGTACTTC. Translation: CASGSSGQIGSYEQYF.

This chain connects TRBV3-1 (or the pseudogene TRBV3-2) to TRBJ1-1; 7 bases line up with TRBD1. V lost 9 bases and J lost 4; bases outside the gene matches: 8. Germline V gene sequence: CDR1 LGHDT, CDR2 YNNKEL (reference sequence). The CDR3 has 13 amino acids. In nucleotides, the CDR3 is TGTGCCAGTACTTTCCAGGGGGGCACTGAAGCTTTCTTT. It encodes CASTFQGGTEAFF.

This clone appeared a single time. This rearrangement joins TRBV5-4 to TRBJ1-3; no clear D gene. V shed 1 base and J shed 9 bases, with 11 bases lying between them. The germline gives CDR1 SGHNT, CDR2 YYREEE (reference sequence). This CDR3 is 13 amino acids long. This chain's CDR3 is CASSLPQVRTIYF. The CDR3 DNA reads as TGTGCCAGCAGCTTGCCCCAGGTCCGCACCATATATTTT.

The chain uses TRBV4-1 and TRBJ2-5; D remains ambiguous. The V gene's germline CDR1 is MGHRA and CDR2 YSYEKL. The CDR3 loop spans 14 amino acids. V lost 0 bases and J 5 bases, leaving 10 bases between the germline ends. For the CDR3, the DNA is TGCGCCAGCAGCCAAGACCGAAGCCGGGAGACCCAGTACTTC. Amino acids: CASSQDRSRETQYF.

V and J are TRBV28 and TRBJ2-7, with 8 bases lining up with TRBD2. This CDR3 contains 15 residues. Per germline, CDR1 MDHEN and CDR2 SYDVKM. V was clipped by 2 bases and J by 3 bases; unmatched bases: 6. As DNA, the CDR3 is TGTGCCAGCAGTTTAAGGGCAGCGGGAGTCTACGAGCAGTACTTC. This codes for CASSLRAAGVYEQYF.

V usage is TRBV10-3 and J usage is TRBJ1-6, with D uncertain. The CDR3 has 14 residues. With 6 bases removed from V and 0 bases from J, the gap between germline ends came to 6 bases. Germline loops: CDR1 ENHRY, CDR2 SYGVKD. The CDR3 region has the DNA TGTGCCATCAGACCGAGCTCCTATAATTCACCCCTCCACTTT. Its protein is CAIRPSSYNSPLHF.

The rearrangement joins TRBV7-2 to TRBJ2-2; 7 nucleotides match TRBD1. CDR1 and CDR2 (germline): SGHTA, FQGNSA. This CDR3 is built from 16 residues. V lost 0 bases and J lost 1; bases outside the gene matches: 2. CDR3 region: CASSLAGTVNTGELFF. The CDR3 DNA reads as TGTGCCAGCAGCTTAGCGGGGACAGTGAACACCGGGGAGCTGTTTTTT.

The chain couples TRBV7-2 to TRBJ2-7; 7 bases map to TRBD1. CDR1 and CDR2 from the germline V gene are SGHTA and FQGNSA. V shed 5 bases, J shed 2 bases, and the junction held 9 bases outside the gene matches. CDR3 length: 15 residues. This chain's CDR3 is CASSIDRAHPYEQYF. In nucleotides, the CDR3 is TGTGCCAGCAGCATAGACAGGGCCCACCCCTACGAGCAGTACTTC. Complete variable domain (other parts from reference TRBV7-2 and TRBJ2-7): GAGVSQSPSNKVTEKGKDVELRCDPISGHTALYWYRQSLGQGLEFLIYFQGNSAPDKSGLPSDRFSAERTGGSVSTLTIQRTQQEDSAVYLCASSIDRAHPYEQYFGPGTRLTVT.

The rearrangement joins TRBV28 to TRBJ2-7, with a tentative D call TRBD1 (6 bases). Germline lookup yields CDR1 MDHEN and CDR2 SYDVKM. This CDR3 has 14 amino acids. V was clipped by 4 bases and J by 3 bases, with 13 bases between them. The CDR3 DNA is TGTGCCAGCAGTTCCCCCGGGACATTCTACGAGCAGTACTTC. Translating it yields CASSSPGTFYEQYF.

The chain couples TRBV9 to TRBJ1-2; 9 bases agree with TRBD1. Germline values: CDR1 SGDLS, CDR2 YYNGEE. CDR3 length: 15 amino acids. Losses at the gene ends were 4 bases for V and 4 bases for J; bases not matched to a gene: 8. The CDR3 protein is CASSTRGTGPYGYTF. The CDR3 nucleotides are TGTGCCAGCAGCACCCGCGGGACAGGGCCCTATGGCTACACCTTC. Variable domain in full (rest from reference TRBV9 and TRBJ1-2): DSGVTQTPKHLITATGQRVTLRCSPRSGDLSVYWYQQSLDQGLQFLIQYYNGEERAKGNILERFSAQQFPDLHSELNLSSLELGDSALYFCASSTRGTGPYGYTFGSGTRLTVV.

The CDR3 DNA sequence: TGTGCCAGCACTCCCGGGACAGCCAATTCACCCCTCCACTTT. This encodes CASTPGTANSPLHF. The V and J genes are TRBV28 and TRBJ1-6, with 7 bases fitting TRBD1. The ends lost 7 bases at V and 7 bases at J; junction bases unmatched: 7. The length of the CDR3 is 14 residues. The V gene's germline CDR1 is MDHEN and CDR2 SYDVKM.

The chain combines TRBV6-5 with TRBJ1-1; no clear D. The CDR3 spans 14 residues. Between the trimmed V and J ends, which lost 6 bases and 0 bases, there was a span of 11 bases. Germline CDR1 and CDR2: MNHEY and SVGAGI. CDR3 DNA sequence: TGTGCCAGCAGGGGCCATTCCCTGAACACTGAAGCTTTCTTT. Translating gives CASRGHSLNTEAFF.

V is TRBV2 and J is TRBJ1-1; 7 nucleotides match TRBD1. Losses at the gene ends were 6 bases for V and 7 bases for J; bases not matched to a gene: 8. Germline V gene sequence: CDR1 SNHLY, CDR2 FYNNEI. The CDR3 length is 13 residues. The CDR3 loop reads CASRTIRDSEAFF. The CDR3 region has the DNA TGTGCCAGCAGGACTATCCGGGACAGTGAAGCTTTCTTT.

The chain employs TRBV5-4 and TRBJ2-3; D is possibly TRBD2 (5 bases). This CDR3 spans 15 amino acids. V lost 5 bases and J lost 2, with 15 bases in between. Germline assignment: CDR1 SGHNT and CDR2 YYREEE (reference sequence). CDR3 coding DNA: TGTGCCAGCAGGCCGGGCAGCGGTCCCACAGATACGCAGTATTTT. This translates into CASRPGSGPTDTQYF.

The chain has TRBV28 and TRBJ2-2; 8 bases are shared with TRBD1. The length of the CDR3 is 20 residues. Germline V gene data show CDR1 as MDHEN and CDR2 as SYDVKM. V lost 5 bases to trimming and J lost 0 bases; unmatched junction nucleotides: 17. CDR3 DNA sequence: TGTGCCAGCAGTGCAAGACAGGGGACAGGTTTACTGTCGAACACCGGGGAGCTGTTTTTT. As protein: CASSARQGTGLLSNTGELFF.